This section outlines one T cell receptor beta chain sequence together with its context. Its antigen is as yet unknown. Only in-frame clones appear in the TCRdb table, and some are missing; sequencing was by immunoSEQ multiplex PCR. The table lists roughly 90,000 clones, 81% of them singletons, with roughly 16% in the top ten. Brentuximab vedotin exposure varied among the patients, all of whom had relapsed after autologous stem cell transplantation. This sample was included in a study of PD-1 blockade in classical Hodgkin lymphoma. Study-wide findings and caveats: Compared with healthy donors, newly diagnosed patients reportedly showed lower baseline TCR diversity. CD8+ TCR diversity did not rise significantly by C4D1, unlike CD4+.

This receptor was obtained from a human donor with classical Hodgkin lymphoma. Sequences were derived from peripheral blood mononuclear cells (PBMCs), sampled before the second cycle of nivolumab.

The CDR3 is CASSEGLAGGGTDTQYF. CDR3 sequence (DNA): TGCGCCAGCAGCGAGGGACTAGCGGGAGGCGGCACAGATACGCAGTATTTT. This chain links TRBV5-1 with TRBJ2-3; 15 positions match TRBD2. Germline V gene sequence: CDR1 SGHRS, CDR2 YFSETQ. This CDR3 has 17 residues. The J segment lost 1 base and the V segment lost 4 bases, leaving 4 bases of the junction unmatched.